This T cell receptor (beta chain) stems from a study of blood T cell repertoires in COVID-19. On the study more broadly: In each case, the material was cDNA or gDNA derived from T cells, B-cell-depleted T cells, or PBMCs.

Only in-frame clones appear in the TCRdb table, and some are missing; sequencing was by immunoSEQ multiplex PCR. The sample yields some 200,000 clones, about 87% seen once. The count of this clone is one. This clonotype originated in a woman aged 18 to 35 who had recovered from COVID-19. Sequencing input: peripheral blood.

Here the CDR3 DNA reads TGCGCCAGCAGCCAAGGAGGAGGGGGCGCCCCCACTGAAGCTTTCTTT. The encoded protein is CASSQGGGGAPTEAFF. The chain has TRBV4-3 and TRBJ1-1, with 7 nucleotides matching TRBD1. From germline, CDR1 is LGHNA and CDR2 YSLEER. The CDR3 is 16 amino acids. V lost 1 base and J lost 4; bases outside the gene matches: 9.